These 9 T cell receptor beta chains share one sample of origin, sequenced in a study of cytomegalovirus exposure and HLA in healthy donors. The study ran its PCR with 60 Vbeta and 13 Jbeta primers. The repertoire was sequenced with immunoSEQ multiplex PCR; TCRdb's copy has only in-frame clones and lacks some. The table shows under 150,000 clones, with about three quarters occurring only once. The sample consisted of PBMCs. The receptors originated from a man between 25 and 39 years old in good health and CMV-seronegative.

CDR3 loop: CASSPRVSRLVGEAFF. DNA of the CDR3: TGTGCCAGCAGCCCCAGGGTCTCCCGGCTCGTCGGTGAAGCTTTCTTT. The chain couples TRBV11-2 to TRBJ1-1; D may be TRBD1 (5 bases). Per the germline V gene, CDR1 is SGHAT and CDR2 is FQNNGV. This CDR3 is 16 amino acids long. The V gene lost 5 bases and the J gene lost 7 bases, with 23 bases spanning the gap. Based on the CDR3 plus reference TRBV11-2 and TRBJ1-1, the full variable domain is EAGVAQSPRYKIIEKRQSVAFWCNPISGHATLYWYQQILGQGPKLLIQFQNNGVVDDSQLPKDRFSAERLKGVDSTLKIQPAKLEDSAVYLCASSPRVSRLVGEAFFGQGTRLTVV.

This clone has just one count. V is TRBV2 and J is TRBJ2-2; D might be TRBD1 (6 bases). The CDR3 has 16 amino acids. CDR1 is SNHLY and CDR2 is FYNNEI in the germline V gene. Trimming removed 6 bases at V and 2 bases at J, with 16 bases between. The CDR3 reads CASSPPWGQNTGELFF. The CDR3 region has the DNA TGTGCCAGCAGCCCACCGTGGGGACAAAACACCGGGGAGCTGTTTTTT.

The gene calls are TRBV19 and TRBJ1-2, with no clear D. Germline V gives CDR1 LNHDA, CDR2 SQIVND (reference sequence). This CDR3 is built from 13 residues. Trimming cost V 3 bases and J 5 bases, with 10 bases left between them. In nucleotides, the CDR3 is TGTGCCAGTAGTATGGCTCAGAGGTATGGCTACACCTTC. As protein: CASSMAQRYGYTF. Together with reference TRBV19 and TRBJ1-2, the CDR3 gives the full variable domain: DGGITQSPKYLFRKEGQNVTLSCEQNLNHDAMYWYRQDPGQGLRLIYYSQIVNDFQKGDIAEGYSVSREKKESFPLTVTSAQKNPTAFYLCASSMAQRYGYTFGSGTRLTVV.

The V and J genes are TRBV10-2 and TRBJ1-5; D remains ambiguous. The length of the CDR3 is 15 residues. The germline V gene has CDR1 WSHSY and CDR2 SAAADI. V lost 6 bases to trimming and J lost 3 bases, with 15 bases between them. The CDR3 region has the DNA TGCGCCAGCAGGACGGGGTTTGGACCCAATCAGCCCCAGCATTTT. It specifies CASRTGFGPNQPQHF.

In the case of this clone: Different DNA sequences within this sample yield the same CDR3. This chain connects TRBV6-6 to TRBJ1-1; TRBD1 aligns across 9 bases. This CDR3 is built from 15 residues. Germline values: CDR1 MNHNY, CDR2 SVGAGI (reference sequence). V lost 5 bases to trimming and J lost 5 bases; unmatched junction nucleotides: 9. For the CDR3, the DNA is TGTGCCAGCAGTGACAGGGGGTTCTTGGGTACTGAAGCTTTCTTT. Residues: CASSDRGFLGTEAFF.

The chain couples TRBV28 to TRBJ1-4; 10 bases are a match to TRBD1. There are 16 residues in the CDR3. CDR1 and CDR2 from the germline V gene are MDHEN and SYDVKM. With V trimmed by 6 bases and J by 5 bases, 9 bases remained unmatched. In DNA form, the CDR3 reads TGTGCCAGCAGAGCGGACAGGGGGAAGGGGAATGAAAAACTGTTTTTT. Encoded protein: CASRADRGKGNEKLFF.

The V and J genes are TRBV6-6 and TRBJ1-1; tentative D call: TRBD1 (6 bases). Germline values: CDR1 MNHNY, CDR2 SVGAGI (reference sequence). Trimming took off 7 bases at V and 1 base at J, with 10 bases between the two ends. The CDR3 runs 13 residues. CDR3 bases: TGTGCCAGCATGCTACAGGGGAACACTGAAGCTTTCTTT. Its protein is CASMLQGNTEAFF.

The rearrangement uses TRBV4-2 and TRBJ2-5, with TRBD1 matching 7 bases. With the DNA end fitting TRBJ2-7 better, the J assignment may be wrong. Germline V CDR1 and CDR2: LGHNA, YNFKEQ. The CDR3 covers 16 residues. CDR3 nucleotides: TGTGCCAGCAGCCCAGGGGACAGTATCAACCGCTACGAGCAGTACTTC. Its protein product is CASSPGDSINRYEQYF.

This chain links TRBV4-1 with TRBJ2-1; 7 positions agree with TRBD1. Germline-derived CDR1 and CDR2 are MGHRA and YSYEKL. The CDR3 is made up of 15 amino acids. The J segment lost 2 bases and the V segment lost 6 bases, leaving 7 bases of the junction unmatched. CDR3 loop: CASSTTGTAYNEQFF. As DNA, the CDR3 is TGCGCCAGCAGTACGACCGGGACAGCCTACAATGAGCAGTTCTTC.